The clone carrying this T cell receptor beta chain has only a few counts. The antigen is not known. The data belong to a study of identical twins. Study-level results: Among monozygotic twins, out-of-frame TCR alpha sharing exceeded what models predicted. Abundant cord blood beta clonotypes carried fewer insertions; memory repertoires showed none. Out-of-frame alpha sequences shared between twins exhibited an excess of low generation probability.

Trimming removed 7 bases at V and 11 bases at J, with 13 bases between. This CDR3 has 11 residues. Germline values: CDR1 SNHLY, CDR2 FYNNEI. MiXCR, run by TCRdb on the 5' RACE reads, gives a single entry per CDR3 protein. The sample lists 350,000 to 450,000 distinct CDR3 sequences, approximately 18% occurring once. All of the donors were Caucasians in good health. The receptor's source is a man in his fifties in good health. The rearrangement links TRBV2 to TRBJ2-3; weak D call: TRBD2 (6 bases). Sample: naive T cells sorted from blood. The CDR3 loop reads CASKGPAGQYF. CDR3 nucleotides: TGTGCCAGCAAGGGCCCAGCGGGGCAGTATTTT.